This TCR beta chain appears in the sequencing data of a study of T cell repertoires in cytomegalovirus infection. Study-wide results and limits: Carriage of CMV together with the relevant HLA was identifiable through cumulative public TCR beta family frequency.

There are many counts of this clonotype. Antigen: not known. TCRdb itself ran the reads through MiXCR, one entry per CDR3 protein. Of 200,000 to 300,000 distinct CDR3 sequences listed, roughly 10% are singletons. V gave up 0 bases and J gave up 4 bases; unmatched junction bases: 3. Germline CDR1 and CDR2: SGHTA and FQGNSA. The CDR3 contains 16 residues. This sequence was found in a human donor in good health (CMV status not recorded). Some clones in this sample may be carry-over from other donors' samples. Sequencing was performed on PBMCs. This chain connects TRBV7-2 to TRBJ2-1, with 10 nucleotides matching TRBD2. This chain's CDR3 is CASSLAASGGYNEQFF. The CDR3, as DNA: TGTGCCAGCAGCTTAGCAGCTAGCGGGGGTTACAATGAGCAGTTCTTC.